The 27 T cell receptor beta chains listed next were all sequenced from one sample in a study of T cell responses to AZD1222 COVID-19 vaccine. Assay: immunoSEQ multiplex PCR; the TCRdb copy retains only in-frame clones and omits some. The table has some 150,000 clones, about nine tenths seen once. The sequences come from peripheral blood, collected on day 0 of AZD1222 vaccination. These receptors all come from an adult in good health.

The chain joins TRBV5-5 to TRBJ2-3; 11 bases fit TRBD2. This CDR3 contains 17 residues. The germline CDR1 and CDR2 sequences are SGHKS and YYEKEE (reference sequence). V lost 2 bases to trimming and J lost 4 bases; unmatched junction nucleotides: 9. CDR3: CASSFPSGGHPSDTQYF. The DNA for the CDR3 is TGTGCCAGCAGCTTCCCTAGCGGGGGGCACCCCTCAGATACGCAGTATTTT.

The chain combines TRBV19 with TRBJ1-5; TRBD1 matches 12 bases. The CDR3 runs to 16 residues. Germline CDR1 and CDR2: LNHDA and SQIVND (reference sequence). V dropped 4 bases and J dropped 7; count of bases not matched to a gene: 8. The DNA for the CDR3 is TGTGCCAGTAGTACCCGGGACAGGGGGCGATGGCAGCCCCAGCATTTT. Translation: CASSTRDRGRWQPQHF.

The V gene is TRBV19, the J gene TRBJ1-2; 8 bases map to TRBD1. Germline values: CDR1 LNHDA, CDR2 SQIVND (reference sequence). V lost 5 bases to trimming and J lost 6 bases; unmatched junction nucleotides: 8. The CDR3 contains 14 residues. Written as DNA, the CDR3 is TGTGCCAGTAGTCACAAACAGGGGGACCATGGCTACACCTTC. Translating gives CASSHKQGDHGYTF.

In its sample, this clone was seen once. V and J are TRBV4-1 and TRBJ1-5, with TRBD1 as a possible D gene (5 bases). V gave up 1 base and J gave up 7 bases, with 17 bases separating them. The CDR3 covers 16 residues. CDR1 is MGHRA and CDR2 is YSYEKL in the germline V gene. CDR3 sequence: CASSQGGGPGPQPQHF. In nucleotides, the CDR3 is TGCGCCAGCAGCCAAGGGGGAGGGCCGGGACCGCAGCCCCAGCATTTT.

This sequence joins TRBV4-2 and TRBJ2-1; 16 positions agree with TRBD2. This CDR3 comprises 21 residues. V shed 1 base and J 0 bases; nucleotides not matched to a gene: 9. The germline V gene encodes CDR1 LGHNA and CDR2 YNFKEQ. The CDR3: CASSQAPGLAGGPLSYNEQFF. Here the CDR3 DNA reads TGTGCCAGCAGCCAAGCTCCGGGACTAGCGGGGGGGCCGCTCTCCTACAATGAGCAGTTCTTC.

V is TRBV6-4 and J is TRBJ2-3; 7 positions agree with TRBD1. The trim removed 2 bases at V and 2 bases at J, leaving 4 bases unmatched. The CDR3 consists of 15 residues. Germline V gene lookup returns CDR1 MRHNA and CDR2 SNTAGT. This CDR3 reads CASSDRQGATDTQYF. The CDR3 nucleotides read TGTGCCAGCAGTGACCGACAGGGAGCCACAGATACGCAGTATTTT.

This clone was picked up one time. V is TRBV7-2 and J is TRBJ2-2; weak D call: TRBD1 (6 bases). CDR1 is SGHTA and CDR2 is FQGNSA in the germline V gene. The CDR3 contains 15 residues. V gave up 3 bases and J gave up 1 base, with 9 bases separating them. The CDR3 bases are TGTGCCAGCAGCTTCCGGACAGTGAACACCGGGGAGCTGTTTTTT. Residues: CASSFRTVNTGELFF.

CDR3 sequence reads: CASSLELRDPRRVDTEAFF. In DNA, the CDR3 is TGTGCCAGTAGTTTGGAACTCCGGGACCCTCGCCGCGTGGACACTGAAGCTTTCTTT. The V and J genes are TRBV19 and TRBJ1-1; D is perhaps TRBD1 (5 bases). The length of the CDR3 is 19 residues. From germline, CDR1 is LNHDA and CDR2 SQIVND (reference sequence). Trimming removed 5 bases from V and 3 bases from J, with 28 bases in between.

The chain couples TRBV5-1 to TRBJ1-2; TRBD1 might be the D (5 bases). The ends were cut back, 0 bases at V and 7 bases at J, with 10 bases in the middle. The CDR3 loop spans 13 amino acids. Germline CDR1 reads SGHRS; CDR2 reads YFSETQ. CDR3 sequence: CASSLEGTSGYTF. The CDR3 DNA reads TGCGCCAGCAGCTTGGAGGGGACCTCTGGCTACACCTTC.

The chain uses TRBV16 and TRBJ1-2; 7 nucleotides match TRBD1. This CDR3 region has 12 residues. Looked up from germline, CDR1 is KGHSY and CDR2 is FQNENV. The CDR3, as DNA: TGTGCGCCGCCCTCCTCCGGGACAGACTACACCTTC. Protein product: CAPPSSGTDYTF.

The V and J genes are TRBV2 and TRBJ2-3; 7 nucleotides align to TRBD2. With V trimmed by 1 base and J by 8 bases, 9 bases remained unmatched. CDR1 is SNHLY, CDR2 FYNNEI, per germline. The CDR3 runs 15 residues. CDR3 sequence (DNA): TGTGCCAGCAGTGAAGGACGAGCGGGGATCGGTACGCAGTATTTT. Translating gives CASSEGRAGIGTQYF.

The J gene is TRBJ1-5, the V gene TRBV19, with unresolved D. CDR3 length equals 16 residues. Germline CDR1 reads LNHDA; CDR2 reads SQIVND (reference sequence). Trimming took off 3 bases at V and 3 bases at J, with 15 bases between the two ends. DNA for the CDR3: TGTGCCAGTAGTATTATAGCCAGAGAGTTCAATCAGCCCCAGCATTTT. Its translation is CASSIIAREFNQPQHF.

The gene calls are TRBV6-5 and TRBJ1-2; D is unresolved. Germline V gene data show CDR1 as MNHEY and CDR2 as SVGAGI. The V end lost 6 bases, the J end lost 4 bases, and 12 bases lay between the germline ends. There are 13 residues in the CDR3. The CDR3 sequence: CASREDLSYGYTF. The CDR3 region has the DNA TGTGCCAGCAGGGAGGACCTTTCCTATGGCTACACCTTC.

The chain employs TRBV6-5 and TRBJ1-2, with a tentative D call TRBD1 (6 bases). Trimming stripped 7 bases from V and 8 bases from J, with 20 bases between. The V gene's germline CDR1 is MNHEY and CDR2 SVGAGI. The CDR3 has 14 residues. In DNA, the CDR3 is TGTGCCAGCACCCCCCGGTCGGGGGCTAGGGGCTACACCTTC. Residues: CASTPRSGARGYTF.

The gene calls are TRBV30 and TRBJ1-2; a weak D match, TRBD1 (5 bases). The germline V and J ends were trimmed by 1 base and 2 bases, with 5 bases remaining between them. CDR3 length: 12 residues. CDR1 and CDR2 (germline): GTSNPN, SVGIG (reference sequence). The CDR3 DNA follows: TGTGCCTGGAGTGCAGGGAACTATGGCTACACCTTC. Translation: CAWSAGNYGYTF.

V and J are TRBV19 and TRBJ2-5; 13 nucleotides agree with TRBD2. The CDR3 covers 17 residues. Germline-derived CDR1 and CDR2 are LNHDA and SQIVND (reference sequence). Losses at the gene ends were 3 bases for V and 2 bases for J; bases not matched to a gene: 6. The CDR3 region has the DNA TGTGCCAGTAGTATTCAGGAGGGACTAGCGGGGCAAGAGACCCAGTACTTC. It encodes CASSIQEGLAGQETQYF.

In its sample, this clone was seen a few times. This chain uses TRBV12-3 or TRBV12-4 with TRBJ1-2; tentatively, D is TRBD1 (6 bases). V was trimmed by 10 bases and J by 8 bases, leaving 20 bases between them. The CDR3 covers 13 residues. CDR3 in amino acids: CATQTGLWDGYTF. The CDR3, as DNA: TGTGCCACCCAGACAGGCCTGTGGGACGGCTACACCTTC.

The V gene is TRBV6-2 or TRBV6-3, the J gene TRBJ2-1, with D perhaps TRBD2 (6 bases). V was trimmed by 4 bases and J by 5 bases, leaving 15 bases between them. This CDR3 has 15 residues. Looked up from germline, CDR1 is MNHEY and CDR2 is SVGEGT. CDR3 DNA sequence: TGTGCCAGCAGTTCAACAGGTGGACTACACAATGAGCAGTTCTTC. Protein product: CASSSTGGLHNEQFF.

The rearrangement uses TRBV7-2 and TRBJ2-3; D is unresolved. The germline V gene encodes CDR1 SGHTA and CDR2 FQGNSA. The CDR3 is 13 amino acids. The germline V and J ends were trimmed by 8 bases and 4 bases, with 13 bases remaining between them. The CDR3 nucleotides read TGTGCCAGCTCGACATCTACGGCAGATACGCAGTATTTT. Protein: CASSTSTADTQYF.

The chain combines TRBV13 with TRBJ1-2; possible D gene TRBD1, 5 bases. CDR3 size: 14 residues. Germline CDR1 PRHDT, CDR2 FYEKMQ (reference sequence). The V end was cut by 6 bases, the J end by 7 bases, with 18 bases between. CDR3 in amino acids: CASSSREGRGGYTF. The CDR3 coding sequence is TGTGCCAGCAGTTCTAGGGAGGGAAGGGGTGGCTACACCTTC.

J is TRBJ2-1 and V is TRBV3-1 (or the pseudogene TRBV3-2); 7 positions match TRBD1. The V gene's germline CDR1 is LGHDT and CDR2 YNNKEL (reference sequence). This CDR3 is 14 amino acids long. Trimming cost V 1 base and J 9 bases; bases outside gene matches: 6. In DNA form, the CDR3 reads TGTGCCAGCAGCCAAGGACAGGGAGTCGGTGAGCAGTTCTTC. Translated: CASSQGQGVGEQFF.

The V call is TRBV2, the J call TRBJ2-7, with D unresolved. CDR3 size: 14 residues. Trimming shortened V by 6 bases and J by 0 bases, and 12 bases separated the two germline ends. CDR1 and CDR2 (germline): SNHLY, FYNNEI. The CDR3 DNA follows: TGTGCCAGCAGGCCAGGAGACGGCTCCTACGAGCAGTACTTC. It encodes CASRPGDGSYEQYF.

The DNA of the CDR3 is TGTGCCAGCAGTTATGGAGGAAGTCAGCCCCAGCATTTT. This translates into CASSYGGSQPQHF. This chain joins TRBV6-1 and TRBJ1-5; D is uncertain. Trimming pared 5 bases from V and 6 bases from J, leaving 11 bases between. In germline, CDR1 is MNHNS, CDR2 SASEGT. This CDR3 contains 13 residues.

The chain has TRBV5-8 and TRBJ2-7; TRBD2 might be the D (7 bases). CDR1 and CDR2 from the germline V gene are SGHTS and YDEGEE. The CDR3 runs 15 residues. The V gene lost 5 bases and the J gene lost 5 bases, with 20 bases spanning the gap. As DNA, the CDR3 is TGTGCCAGCAGGGGGAGGGGTCGGGGGGCCCACGAGCAGTACTTC. Translating it yields CASRGRGRGAHEQYF. Complete variable domain (other parts from reference TRBV5-8 and TRBJ2-7): EAGVTQSPTHLIKTRGQQATLRCSPISGHTSVYWYQQALGLGLQFLLWYDEGEERNRGNFPPRFSGRQFPNYSSELNVNALELEDSALYLCASRGRGRGAHEQYFGPGTRLTVT.

In nucleotides, the CDR3 is TGTGCCAGCAGCTACCAAAGTTTCTCCTACGAGCAGTACTTC. Encoded protein: CASSYQSFSYEQYF. V is TRBV3-1 (or the pseudogene TRBV3-2) and J is TRBJ2-7, with D uncertain. CDR3 length: 14 amino acids. Germline CDR1 is LGHDT and CDR2 is YNNKEL (reference sequence). Trimming stripped 5 bases from V and 0 bases from J, with 11 bases between.

This clone was counted a few times. The CDR3 reads CASSLVHEQYF. CDR3 sequence (DNA): TGTGCCAGCAGCTTGGTTCACGAGCAGTACTTC. The chain couples TRBV7-2 to TRBJ2-7; unclear D gene. V lost 3 bases and J lost 5, with 5 bases in between. This CDR3 has 11 residues. Germline CDR1 reads SGHTA; CDR2 reads FQGNSA.

The gene calls are TRBV15 and TRBJ1-1; 9 positions match TRBD1. The CDR3 is made up of 16 amino acids. Germline V gene lookup returns CDR1 LNHNV and CDR2 YYDKDF (reference sequence). The ends lost 0 bases at V and 10 bases at J; junction bases unmatched: 12. Here the CDR3 reads CATSRDSGQGIPGAFF. CDR3 DNA: TGTGCCACCAGCAGAGATTCCGGACAGGGGATCCCTGGAGCTTTCTTT.